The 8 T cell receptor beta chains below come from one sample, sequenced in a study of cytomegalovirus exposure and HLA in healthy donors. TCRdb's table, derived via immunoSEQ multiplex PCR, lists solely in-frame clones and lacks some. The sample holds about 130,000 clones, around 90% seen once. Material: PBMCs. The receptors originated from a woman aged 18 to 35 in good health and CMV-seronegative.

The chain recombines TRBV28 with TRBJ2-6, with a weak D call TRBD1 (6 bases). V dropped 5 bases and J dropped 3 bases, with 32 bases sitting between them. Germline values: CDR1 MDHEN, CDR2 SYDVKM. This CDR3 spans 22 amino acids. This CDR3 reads CASSLPPTARLAGDNGANVLTF. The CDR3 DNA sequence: TGTGCCAGCAGTCTCCCCCCAACTGCTCGATTGGCAGGGGATAATGGGGCCAACGTCCTGACTTTC.

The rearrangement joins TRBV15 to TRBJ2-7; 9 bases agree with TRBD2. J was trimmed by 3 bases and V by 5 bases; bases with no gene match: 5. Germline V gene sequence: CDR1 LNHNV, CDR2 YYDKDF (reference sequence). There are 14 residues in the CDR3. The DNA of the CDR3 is TGTGCCACCAGCGAGGGACTAGCCGACTACGAGCAGTACTTC. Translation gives CATSEGLADYEQYF.

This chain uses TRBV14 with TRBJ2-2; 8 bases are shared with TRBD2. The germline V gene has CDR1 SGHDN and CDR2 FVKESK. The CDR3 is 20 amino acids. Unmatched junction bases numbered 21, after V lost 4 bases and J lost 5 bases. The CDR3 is CASSRLDGSSGRGVTGELFF. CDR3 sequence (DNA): TGTGCCAGCAGCCGCCTGGATGGGTCCAGCGGGAGAGGAGTGACCGGGGAGCTGTTTTTT.

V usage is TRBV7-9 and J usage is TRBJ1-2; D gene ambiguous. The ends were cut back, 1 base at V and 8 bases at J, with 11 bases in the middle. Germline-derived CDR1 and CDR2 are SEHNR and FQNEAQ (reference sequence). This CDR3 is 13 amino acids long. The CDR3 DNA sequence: TGTGCCAGCAGCTTAGTTGGCCTTTGGGGCTACACCTTC. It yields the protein CASSLVGLWGYTF.

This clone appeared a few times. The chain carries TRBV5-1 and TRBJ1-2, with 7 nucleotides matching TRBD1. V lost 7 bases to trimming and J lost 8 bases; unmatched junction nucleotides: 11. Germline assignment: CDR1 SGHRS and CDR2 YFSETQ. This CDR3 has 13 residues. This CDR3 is CASRRTGQLGYTF. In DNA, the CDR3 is TGCGCCAGCCGAAGGACAGGTCAATTGGGCTACACCTTC.

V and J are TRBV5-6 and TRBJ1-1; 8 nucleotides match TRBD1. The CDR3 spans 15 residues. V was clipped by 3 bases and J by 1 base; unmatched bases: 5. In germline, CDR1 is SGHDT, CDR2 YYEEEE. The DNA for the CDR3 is TGTGCCAGCAGCTCATCCGACAGGGGGAACACTGAAGCTTTCTTT. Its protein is CASSSSDRGNTEAFF.

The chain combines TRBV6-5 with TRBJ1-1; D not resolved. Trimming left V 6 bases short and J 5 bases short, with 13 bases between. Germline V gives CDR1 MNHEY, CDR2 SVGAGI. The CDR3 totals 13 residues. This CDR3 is CASRRGSGTEAFF. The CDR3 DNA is TGTGCCAGCAGACGAGGATCGGGAACTGAAGCTTTCTTT.

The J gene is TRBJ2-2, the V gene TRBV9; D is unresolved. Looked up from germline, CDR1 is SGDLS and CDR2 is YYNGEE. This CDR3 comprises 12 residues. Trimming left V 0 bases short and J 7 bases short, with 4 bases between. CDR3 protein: CASSVAFGELFF. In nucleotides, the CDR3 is TGTGCCAGCAGCGTAGCCTTCGGGGAGCTGTTTTTT.